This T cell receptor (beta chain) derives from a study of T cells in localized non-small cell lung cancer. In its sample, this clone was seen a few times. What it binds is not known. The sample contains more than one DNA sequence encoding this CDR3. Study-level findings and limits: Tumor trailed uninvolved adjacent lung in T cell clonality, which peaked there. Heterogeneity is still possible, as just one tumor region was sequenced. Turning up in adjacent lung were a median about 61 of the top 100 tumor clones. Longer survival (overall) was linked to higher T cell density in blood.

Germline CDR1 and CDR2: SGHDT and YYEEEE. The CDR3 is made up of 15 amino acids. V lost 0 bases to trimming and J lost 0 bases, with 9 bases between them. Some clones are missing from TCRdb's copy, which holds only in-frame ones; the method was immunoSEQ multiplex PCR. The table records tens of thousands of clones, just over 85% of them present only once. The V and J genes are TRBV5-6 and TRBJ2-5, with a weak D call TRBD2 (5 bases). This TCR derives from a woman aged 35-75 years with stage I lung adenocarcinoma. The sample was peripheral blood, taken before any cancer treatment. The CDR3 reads CASSLAGGYQETQYF. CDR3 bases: TGTGCCAGCAGCTTGGCTGGCGGGTACCAAGAGACCCAGTACTTC.